This record covers a single T cell receptor beta chain. Its specificity is not known. There are 15 residues in the CDR3. V was clipped by 0 bases and J by 2 bases, with 10 bases between them. Germline V lookup: CDR1 SGDLS, CDR2 YYNGEE. The method was immunoSEQ multiplex PCR; TCRdb's version includes in-frame clones alone and lacks a portion of them. The sample includes 300,000 to 450,000 clones, around 92% of them seen just once. These data come from a study of Ad26.COV2.S vaccination and SARS-CoV-2 variants. The study's findings and limits: Measurement of non-spike TCR breadth gave similar results in vaccine and placebo recipients. Assessments of TCR breadth and depth may have underestimated the total T cell responses. Substantial response breadth was reportedly seen for spike-specific CD8+ and CD4+ T cells after vaccination.

This chain joins TRBV9 and TRBJ2-3; D unresolved. The receptor comes from a human donor who had recovered from COVID-19. Sequenced here: peripheral blood, sampled after recovery from COVID-19. The CDR3 DNA sequence: TGTGCCAGCAGCGTAGCTTCGGTTACCACAGATACGCAGTATTTT. Encoded protein: CASSVASVTTDTQYF.